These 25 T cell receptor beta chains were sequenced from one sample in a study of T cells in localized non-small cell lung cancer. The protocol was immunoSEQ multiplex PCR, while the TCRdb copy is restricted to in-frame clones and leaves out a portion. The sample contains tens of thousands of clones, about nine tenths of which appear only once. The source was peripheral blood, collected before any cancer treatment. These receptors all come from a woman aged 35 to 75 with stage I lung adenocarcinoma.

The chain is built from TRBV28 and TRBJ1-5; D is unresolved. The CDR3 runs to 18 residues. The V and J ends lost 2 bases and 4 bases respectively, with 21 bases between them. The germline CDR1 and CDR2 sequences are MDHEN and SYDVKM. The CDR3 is CASSLIGGSAPSNQPQHF. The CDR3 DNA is TGTGCCAGCAGTTTAATAGGAGGGTCAGCCCCCTCTAATCAGCCCCAGCATTTT.

The CDR3 loop reads CASSLGVHEQYF. The CDR3 DNA reads as TGTGCCAGCAGCTTAGGGGTCCACGAGCAGTACTTC. The genes are TRBV7-9 and TRBJ2-7; D uncertain. V shed 1 base and J shed 5 bases, with 6 bases lying between them. CDR3 length equals 12 residues. Germline assignment: CDR1 SEHNR and CDR2 FQNEAQ (reference sequence).

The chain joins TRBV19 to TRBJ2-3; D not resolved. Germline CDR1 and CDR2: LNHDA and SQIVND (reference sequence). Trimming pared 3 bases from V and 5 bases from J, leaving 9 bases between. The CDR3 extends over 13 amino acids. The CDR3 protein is CASSIAEVDTQYF. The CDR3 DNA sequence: TGTGCCAGTAGTATCGCAGAGGTAGATACGCAGTATTTT.

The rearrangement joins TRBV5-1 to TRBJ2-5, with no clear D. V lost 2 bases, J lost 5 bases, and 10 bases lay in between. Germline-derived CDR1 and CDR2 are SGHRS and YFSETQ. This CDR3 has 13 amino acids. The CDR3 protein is CASSFGVRETQYF. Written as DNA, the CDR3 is TGCGCCAGCAGCTTTGGAGTAAGGGAGACCCAGTACTTC.

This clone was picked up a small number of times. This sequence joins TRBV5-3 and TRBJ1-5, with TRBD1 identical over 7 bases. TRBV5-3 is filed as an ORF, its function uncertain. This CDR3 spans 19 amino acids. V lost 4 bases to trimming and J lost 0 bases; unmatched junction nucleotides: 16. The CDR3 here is CARSRRDRLRVYSNQPQHF. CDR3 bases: TGTGCCAGAAGCAGAAGGGACAGACTGAGGGTATATAGCAATCAGCCCCAGCATTTT.

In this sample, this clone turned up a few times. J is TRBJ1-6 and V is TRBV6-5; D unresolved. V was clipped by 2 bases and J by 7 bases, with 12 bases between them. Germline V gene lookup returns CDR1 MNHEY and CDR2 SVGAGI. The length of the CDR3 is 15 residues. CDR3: CASSYGPRLNSPLHF. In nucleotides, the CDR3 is TGTGCCAGCAGTTACGGCCCCCGGTTGAATTCACCCCTCCACTTT.

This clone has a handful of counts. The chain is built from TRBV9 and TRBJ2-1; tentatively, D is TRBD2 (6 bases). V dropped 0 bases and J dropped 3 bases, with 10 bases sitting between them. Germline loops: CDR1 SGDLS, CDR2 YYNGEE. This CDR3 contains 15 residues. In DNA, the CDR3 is TGTGCCAGCAGCGTAGTTTCGGGGGACTACAATGAGCAGTTCTTC. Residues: CASSVVSGDYNEQFF.

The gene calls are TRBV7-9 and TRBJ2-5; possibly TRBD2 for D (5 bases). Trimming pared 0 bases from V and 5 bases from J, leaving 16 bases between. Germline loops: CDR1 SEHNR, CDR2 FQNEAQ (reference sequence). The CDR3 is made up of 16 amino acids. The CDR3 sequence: CASSLAALRGLETQYF. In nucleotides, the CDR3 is TGTGCCAGCAGCTTAGCGGCCCTTAGAGGGTTGGAGACCCAGTACTTC.

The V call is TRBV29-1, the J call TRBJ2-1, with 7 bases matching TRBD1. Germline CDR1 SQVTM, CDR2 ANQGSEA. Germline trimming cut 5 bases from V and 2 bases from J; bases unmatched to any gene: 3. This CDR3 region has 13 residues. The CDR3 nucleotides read TGCAGCGTTTACAGGGGAGCCTACAATGAGCAGTTCTTC. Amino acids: CSVYRGAYNEQFF.

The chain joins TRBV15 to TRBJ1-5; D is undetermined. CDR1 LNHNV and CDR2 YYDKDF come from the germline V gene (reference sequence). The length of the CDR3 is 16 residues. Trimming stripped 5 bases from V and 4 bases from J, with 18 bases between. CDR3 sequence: CATSGINSVGNQPQHF. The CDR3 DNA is TGTGCCACCAGCGGGATAAATAGTGTGGGGAATCAGCCCCAGCATTTT. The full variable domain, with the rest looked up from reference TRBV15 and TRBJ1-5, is DAMVIQNPRYQVTQFGKPVTLSCSQTLNHNVMYWYQQKSSQAPKLLFHYYDKDFNNEADTPDNFQSRRPNTSFCFLDIRSPGLGDTAMYLCATSGINSVGNQPQHFGDGTRLSIL.

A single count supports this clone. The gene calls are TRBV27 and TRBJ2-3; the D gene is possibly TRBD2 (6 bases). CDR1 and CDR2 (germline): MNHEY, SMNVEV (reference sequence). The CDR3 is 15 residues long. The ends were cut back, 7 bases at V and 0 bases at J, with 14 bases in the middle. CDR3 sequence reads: CASTSGTSSTDTQYF. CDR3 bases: TGTGCCAGCACCTCGGGGACTTCTAGCACAGATACGCAGTATTTT.

The CDR3 DNA sequence: TGTGCCACCAGTAAGAACTCGGGGGGCCAAGAGACCCAGTACTTC. Protein: CATSKNSGGQETQYF. The rearrangement joins TRBV15 to TRBJ2-5; the match to TRBD2 covers 7 bases. The CDR3 consists of 15 residues. V lost 6 bases, J lost 1 base, and 8 bases stayed unmatched. CDR1 LNHNV and CDR2 YYDKDF come from the germline V gene (reference sequence). Combining the CDR3 with reference TRBV15 and TRBJ2-5 gives the whole variable domain DAMVIQNPRYQVTQFGKPVTLSCSQTLNHNVMYWYQQKSSQAPKLLFHYYDKDFNNEADTPDNFQSRRPNTSFCFLDIRSPGLGDTAMYLCATSKNSGGQETQYFGPGTRLLVL.

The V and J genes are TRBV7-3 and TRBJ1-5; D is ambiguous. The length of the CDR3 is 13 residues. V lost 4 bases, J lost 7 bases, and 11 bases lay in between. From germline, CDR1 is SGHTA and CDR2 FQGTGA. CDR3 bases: TGTGCCAGCAGCTCGCGTCGTGGCCAGCCCCAGCATTTT. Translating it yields CASSSRRGQPQHF.

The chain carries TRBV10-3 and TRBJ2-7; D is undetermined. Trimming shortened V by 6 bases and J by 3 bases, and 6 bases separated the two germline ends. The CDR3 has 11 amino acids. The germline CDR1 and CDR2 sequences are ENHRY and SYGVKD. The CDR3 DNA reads TGTGCCATCAGACAGAACTACGAGCAGTACTTC. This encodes CAIRQNYEQYF.

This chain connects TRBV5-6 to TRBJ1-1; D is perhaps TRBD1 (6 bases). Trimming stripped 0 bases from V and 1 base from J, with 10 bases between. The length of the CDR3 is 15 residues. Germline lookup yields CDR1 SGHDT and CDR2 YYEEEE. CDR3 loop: CASSLAGTSNTEAFF. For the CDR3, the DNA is TGTGCCAGCAGCTTGGCTGGGACATCGAACACTGAAGCTTTCTTT.

The CDR3 bases are TGCGCCAGCAGCCTGGACACCACTAGCACAGATACGCAGTATTTT. The encoded protein is CASSLDTTSTDTQYF. The J gene is TRBJ2-3, the V gene TRBV5-1, with D tentatively TRBD1 (5 bases). Germline assignment: CDR1 SGHRS and CDR2 YFSETQ. The CDR3 extends over 15 amino acids. Trimming shortened V by 4 bases and J by 0 bases, and 12 bases separated the two germline ends.

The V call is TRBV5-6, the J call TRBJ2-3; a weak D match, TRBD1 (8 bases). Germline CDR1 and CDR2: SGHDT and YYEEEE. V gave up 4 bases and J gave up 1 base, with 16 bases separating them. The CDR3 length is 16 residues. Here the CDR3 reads CASSILTGGGTDTQYF. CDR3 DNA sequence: TGTGCCAGCAGCATTTTAACAGGGGGGGGCACAGATACGCAGTATTTT. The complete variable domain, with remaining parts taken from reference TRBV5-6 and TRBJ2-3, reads DAGVTQSPTHLIKTRGQQVTLRCSPKSGHDTVSWYQQALGQGPQFIFQYYEEEERQRGNFPDRFSGHQFPNYSSELNVNALLLGDSALYLCASSILTGGGTDTQYFGPGTRLTVL.

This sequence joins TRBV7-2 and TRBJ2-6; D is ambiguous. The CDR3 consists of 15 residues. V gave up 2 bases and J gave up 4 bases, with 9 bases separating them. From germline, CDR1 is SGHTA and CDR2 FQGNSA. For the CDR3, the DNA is TGTGCCAGCAGCTTAAATAGGGCCGGGGCCAACGTCCTGACTTTC. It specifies CASSLNRAGANVLTF. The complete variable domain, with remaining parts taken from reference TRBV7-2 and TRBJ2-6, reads GAGVSQSPSNKVTEKGKDVELRCDPISGHTALYWYRQSLGQGLEFLIYFQGNSAPDKSGLPSDRFSAERTGGSVSTLTIQRTQQEDSAVYLCASSLNRAGANVLTFGAGSRLTVL.

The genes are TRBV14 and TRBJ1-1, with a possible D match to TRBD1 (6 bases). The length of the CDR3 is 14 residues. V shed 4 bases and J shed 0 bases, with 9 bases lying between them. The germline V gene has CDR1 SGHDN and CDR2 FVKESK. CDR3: CASSPDRLNTEAFF. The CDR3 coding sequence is TGTGCCAGCAGCCCGGACAGATTGAACACTGAAGCTTTCTTT.

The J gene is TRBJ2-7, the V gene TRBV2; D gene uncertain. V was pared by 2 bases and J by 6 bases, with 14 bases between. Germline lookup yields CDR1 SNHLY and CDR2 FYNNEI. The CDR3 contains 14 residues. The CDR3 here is CASSELWGLGEQYF. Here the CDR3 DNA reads TGTGCCAGCAGTGAACTATGGGGTCTTGGCGAGCAGTACTTC.

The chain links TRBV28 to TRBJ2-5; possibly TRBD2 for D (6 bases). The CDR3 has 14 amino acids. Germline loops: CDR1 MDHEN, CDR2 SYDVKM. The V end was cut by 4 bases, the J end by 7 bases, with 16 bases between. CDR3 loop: CASSSRLRGGTQYF. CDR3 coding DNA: TGTGCCAGCAGTTCGCGACTGCGGGGCGGGACCCAGTACTTC.

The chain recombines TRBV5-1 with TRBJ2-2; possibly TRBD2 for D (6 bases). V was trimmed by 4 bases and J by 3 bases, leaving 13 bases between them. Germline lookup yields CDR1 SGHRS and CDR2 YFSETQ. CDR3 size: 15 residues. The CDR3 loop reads CASSRGLLDTGELFF. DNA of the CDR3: TGCGCCAGCAGCAGGGGACTGTTGGACACCGGGGAGCTGTTTTTT.

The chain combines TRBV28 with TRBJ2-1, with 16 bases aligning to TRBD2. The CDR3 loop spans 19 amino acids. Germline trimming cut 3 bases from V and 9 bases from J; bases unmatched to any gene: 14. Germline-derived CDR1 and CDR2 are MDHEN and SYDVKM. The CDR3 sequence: CASSLVGVPGLAGGPEQFF. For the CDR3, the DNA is TGTGCCAGCAGTTTGGTTGGGGTGCCGGGACTAGCGGGAGGGCCTGAGCAGTTCTTC.

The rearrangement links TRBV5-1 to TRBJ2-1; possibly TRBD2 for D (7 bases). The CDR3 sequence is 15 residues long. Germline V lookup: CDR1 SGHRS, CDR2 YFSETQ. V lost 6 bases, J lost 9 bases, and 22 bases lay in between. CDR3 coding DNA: TGCGCCAGCACTGAGGGGGGAGGGCCCGTTGGTGAGCAGTTCTTC. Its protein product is CASTEGGGPVGEQFF.

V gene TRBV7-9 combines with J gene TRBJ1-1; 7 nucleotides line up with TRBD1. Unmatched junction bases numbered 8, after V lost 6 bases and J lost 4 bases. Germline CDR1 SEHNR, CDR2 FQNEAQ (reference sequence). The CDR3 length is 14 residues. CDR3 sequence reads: CASSSNRGPTEAFF. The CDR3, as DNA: TGTGCCAGCAGTTCGAACAGGGGACCCACTGAAGCTTTCTTT. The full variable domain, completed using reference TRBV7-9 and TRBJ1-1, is DTGVSQNPRHKITKRGQNVTFRCDPISEHNRLYWYRQTLGQGPEFLTYFQNEAQLEKSRLLSDRFSAERPKGSFSTLEIQRTEQGDSAMYLCASSSNRGPTEAFFGQGTRLTVV.